This is a list of T cell receptor beta chains from one sample in a study of identical twins. From the 5' RACE reads, TCRdb called clonotypes with MiXCR, one entry per CDR3 protein. Of 350,000 to 400,000 distinct CDR3 sequences in the sample, 9% were seen once. Sequenced input: naive T cells sorted from blood. The receptor set was obtained from a woman between 45 and 65 years old in good health. The CDR3 runs from the conserved cysteine through the conserved F or W.

v_gene,j_gene,CDR3aa
TRBV12-5,TRBJ2-1,CASGLGQGLAGGDEQFF
TRBV7-9,TRBJ1-4,CASSSEVRIPSEKLFF
TRBV5-1,TRBJ2-1,CASSTGLAGGNEQFF
TRBV15,TRBJ2-2,CATTTVPTMAGELFF
TRBV28,TRBJ2-7,CASSDPYEQYF
TRBV19,TRBJ2-2,CASSPPAGATGELFF
TRBV12-3/TRBV12-4,TRBJ2-3,CASSFNIGNTQYF
TRBV5-1,TRBJ2-1,CASSGTSSSYNEQFF
TRBV29-1,TRBJ2-5,CSVESRAETQYF
TRBV5-1,TRBJ2-3,CASSEFGGGPTDTQYF
TRBV12-3/TRBV12-4,TRBJ2-7,CASSRLAGQYEQYF
TRBV7-6,TRBJ2-3,CASSSRQGILTGPSTDTQYF
TRBV4-1,TRBJ2-5,CASSQVLRETQYF
TRBV20-1,TRBJ2-7,CSARVVGSYEQYF
TRBV4-1,TRBJ2-7,CASSQSPGAYEQYF
TRBV9,TRBJ2-1,CASSVAPGLVYNEQFF
TRBV24-1,TRBJ2-7,CATSDSHRDQQYF
TRBV10-3,TRBJ2-3,CAISDDEDTQYF
TRBV11-3,TRBJ2-3,CASSLGDRFSGTDTQYF
TRBV2,TRBJ2-5,CASSGGLAGGHETQYF
TRBV5-1,TRBJ2-1,CASSLRAPGQGPFF
TRBV7-2,TRBJ1-2,CASSIGTAIYGYTF
TRBV2,TRBJ2-7,CASSEEGRPPYEQYF
TRBV5-1,TRBJ2-4,CASSPRQGPNIQYF
TRBV24-1,TRBJ2-5,CATSDMGPQETQYF
TRBV7-6,TRBJ1-1,CASSMKQGAEAFF
TRBV28,TRBJ1-5,CASSPLVGSSNQPQHF
TRBV20-1,TRBJ2-1,CSARDSRQGLYSEQFF
TRBV6-5,TRBJ2-2,CASSYVKAGTGELFF
TRBV12-3/TRBV12-4,TRBJ1-2,CASNRDKYNYGYTF
TRBV12-3/TRBV12-4,TRBJ2-5,CASTDRLQTQYF
TRBV7-6,TRBJ2-2,CASSTSVLGALNTGELFF
TRBV2,TRBJ1-4,CASKELATNEKLFF
TRBV20-1,TRBJ2-1,CSAREATSRRPYNEQFF
TRBV7-6,TRBJ1-1,CASSLMADTEAFF
TRBV20-1,TRBJ2-7,CSATGDLLYEQYF
TRBV30,TRBJ1-2,CAWSIINIYGYTF